This is a list of T cell receptor beta chains from one sample in a study of blood T cell repertoires in COVID-19. TCRdb's table, derived via immunoSEQ multiplex PCR, lists solely in-frame clones and lacks some. The table has approximately 220,000 clones, 85% seen once; the top ten hold 18%. Material: PBMCs or T cells enriched from blood (not recorded which). Every receptor here comes from a man aged 35-49 years who had recovered from COVID-19. Each CDR3 is given with its conserved first and last residue. Fields, in order: D gene, V gene, clone size, J gene, CDR3 protein, CDR3 DNA. The D gene is left open where the match is weak. Some rows have no size entry. The others give once, few or many, or a class for an expanded clone.

d_gene: TRBD1
v_gene: TRBV7-3
abundance: .
j_gene: TRBJ1-2
CDR3aa: CASTTGGSSGYTF
CDR3nt: TGTGCCAGCACTACAGGGGGCTCTTCTGGCTACACCTTC

d_gene: .
v_gene: TRBV6-5
abundance: .
j_gene: TRBJ2-7
CDR3aa: CASSYSARLSSYEQYF
CDR3nt: TGTGCCAGCAGTTACTCTGCGCGACTAAGCTCCTACGAGCAGTACTTC

d_gene: TRBD1
v_gene: TRBV19
abundance: .
j_gene: TRBJ1-5
CDR3aa: CASSTGGKGNQPQHF
CDR3nt: TGTGCCAGCTCGACAGGGGGAAAGGGCAATCAGCCCCAGCATTTT

d_gene: .
v_gene: TRBV5-6
abundance: .
j_gene: TRBJ1-1
CDR3aa: CASSLAEALEAFF
CDR3nt: TGTGCCAGCAGCTTGGCCGAGGCCCTTGAAGCTTTCTTT

d_gene: .
v_gene: TRBV19
abundance: few
j_gene: TRBJ2-7
CDR3aa: CASSINYLTSYEQYF
CDR3nt: TGTGCCAGTAGTATAAATTATCTAACTTCCTACGAGCAGTACTTC

d_gene: TRBD1
v_gene: TRBV19
abundance: few
j_gene: TRBJ1-6
CDR3aa: CASSIGGQANSPLHF
CDR3nt: TGTGCCAGTAGTATAGGAGGACAGGCGAATTCACCCCTCCACTTT

d_gene: .
v_gene: TRBV5-1
abundance: .
j_gene: TRBJ2-7
CDR3aa: CASSHTRGNYEQYF
CDR3nt: TGCGCCAGCAGCCATACTCGGGGTAACTACGAGCAGTACTTC

d_gene: .
v_gene: TRBV2
abundance: .
j_gene: TRBJ1-2
CDR3aa: CASTERPSRARGGYTF
CDR3nt: TGTGCCAGCACCGAAAGGCCAAGCCGTGCCCGGGGTGGCTACACCTTC

d_gene: TRBD2
v_gene: TRBV5-1
abundance: once
j_gene: TRBJ2-7
CDR3aa: CASSATTSGGYEQYF
CDR3nt: TGCGCCAGCAGCGCGACGACTAGCGGGGGATACGAGCAGTACTTC

d_gene: TRBD1
v_gene: TRBV30
abundance: .
j_gene: TRBJ1-6
CDR3aa: CAWQLMGQDNSPLHF
CDR3nt: TGTGCCTGGCAGCTGATGGGACAGGATAATTCACCCCTCCACTTT

d_gene: TRBD1
v_gene: TRBV6-5
abundance: .
j_gene: TRBJ1-5
CDR3aa: CASRGQGSNQPQHF
CDR3nt: TGTGCCAGCAGAGGACAGGGGAGCAATCAGCCCCAGCATTTT

d_gene: .
v_gene: TRBV3-1/TRBV3-2
abundance: .
j_gene: TRBJ2-1
CDR3aa: CASSRSPGQISYNEQFF
CDR3nt: TGTGCCAGCAGCCGTTCCCCGGGACAAATATCCTACAATGAGCAGTTCTTC

d_gene: TRBD2
v_gene: TRBV24-1
abundance: .
j_gene: TRBJ2-1
CDR3aa: CATSDSGLAGGNEQFF
CDR3nt: TGTGCCACCAGTGACTCTGGACTAGCGGGAGGCAATGAGCAGTTCTTC

d_gene: TRBD1
v_gene: TRBV9
abundance: .
j_gene: TRBJ2-5
CDR3aa: CASSGGGWIQETQYF
CDR3nt: TGTGCCAGCAGCGGAGGGGGCTGGATTCAAGAGACCCAGTACTTC

d_gene: .
v_gene: TRBV21-1
abundance: .
j_gene: TRBJ2-7
CDR3aa: CASSIGTGPPYEQYF
CDR3nt: TGTGCCAGCAGCATAGGGACAGGGCCACCCTACGAGCAGTACTTC

d_gene: .
v_gene: TRBV12-3/TRBV12-4
abundance: .
j_gene: TRBJ2-1
CDR3aa: CASRGRDEQFF
CDR3nt: TGTGCGAGTAGGGGGAGGGATGAGCAGTTCTTC

d_gene: .
v_gene: TRBV10-3
abundance: .
j_gene: TRBJ1-1
CDR3aa: CAISRRQDGDTEAFF
CDR3nt: TGTGCCATCAGCCGTCGACAGGACGGGGACACTGAAGCTTTCTTT

d_gene: TRBD1
v_gene: TRBV7-8
abundance: .
j_gene: TRBJ2-2
CDR3aa: CASSFGQGRGGELFF
CDR3nt: TGTGCCAGCAGCTTCGGACAGGGGAGGGGCGGGGAGCTGTTTTTT

d_gene: .
v_gene: TRBV7-8
abundance: .
j_gene: TRBJ1-2
CDR3aa: CASSLSVTRDGYTF
CDR3nt: TGTGCCAGCAGCTTATCGGTTACTAGGGATGGCTACACCTTC

d_gene: TRBD1
v_gene: TRBV5-1
abundance: .
j_gene: TRBJ1-1
CDR3aa: CASSAGQEGRAFF
CDR3nt: TGCGCCAGCAGCGCCGGACAGGAGGGCCGCGCTTTCTTT

d_gene: .
v_gene: TRBV6-5
abundance: .
j_gene: TRBJ2-1
CDR3aa: CASSTRYNEQFF
CDR3nt: TGTGCCAGCAGTACGCGGTACAATGAGCAGTTCTTC

d_gene: TRBD2
v_gene: TRBV6-4
abundance: .
j_gene: TRBJ2-1
CDR3aa: CASSARSGRAPPYNEQFF
CDR3nt: TGTGCCAGCAGTGCACGTAGCGGGAGGGCTCCCCCTTACAATGAGCAGTTCTTC

d_gene: TRBD2
v_gene: TRBV3-1/TRBV3-2
abundance: .
j_gene: TRBJ2-3
CDR3aa: CASSQIGTSGDTQYF
CDR3nt: TGTGCCAGCAGCCAAATAGGGACTAGCGGGGATACGCAGTATTTT

d_gene: .
v_gene: TRBV19
abundance: .
j_gene: TRBJ1-2
CDR3aa: CASSRTAYGYTF
CDR3nt: TGTGCCAGTAGCCGGACAGCCTATGGCTACACCTTC

d_gene: TRBD2
v_gene: TRBV19
abundance: .
j_gene: TRBJ2-7
CDR3aa: CASSVGLAGGRYEQYF
CDR3nt: TGTGCCAGTAGTGTGGGACTAGCGGGAGGCCGGTACGAGCAGTACTTC

d_gene: TRBD2
v_gene: TRBV10-3
abundance: once
j_gene: TRBJ2-1
CDR3aa: CAISAGLAGGGEQFF
CDR3nt: TGTGCCATCAGCGCGGGACTAGCGGGAGGTGGTGAGCAGTTCTTC

d_gene: .
v_gene: TRBV30
abundance: .
j_gene: TRBJ1-3
CDR3aa: CAWRRTFSGNTIYF
CDR3nt: TGTGCCTGGAGACGGACTTTCTCTGGAAACACCATATATTTT

d_gene: .
v_gene: TRBV7-3
abundance: once
j_gene: TRBJ2-7
CDR3aa: CASSLQADYEQYF
CDR3nt: TGTGCCAGCAGCCTGCAAGCGGACTACGAGCAGTACTTC

d_gene: TRBD2
v_gene: TRBV7-9
abundance: .
j_gene: TRBJ2-1
CDR3aa: CASSLALGERGDEQFF
CDR3nt: TGTGCCAGCAGCTTAGCGCTGGGGGAGCGGGGGGATGAGCAGTTCTTC